The T cell receptor beta chain under discussion was sequenced for a study of blood T cell repertoires in COVID-19. This CDR3 has 18 amino acids. Germline loops: CDR1 PRHDT, CDR2 FYEKMQ (reference sequence). Unmatched junction bases numbered 17, after V lost 5 bases and J lost 7 bases. Some clones are missing from TCRdb's copy, which holds only in-frame ones; the method was immunoSEQ multiplex PCR. Among about 220,000 clones, about nine tenths were seen once, and the ten largest hold 3% to 4.5%. This sequence joins TRBV13 and TRBJ2-2; 9 nucleotides line up with TRBD1. Source material: PBMCs or T cells enriched from blood (not recorded which). The clonotype originates from a woman in her thirties or forties with acute COVID-19. The CDR3 is CASSRRTGDPRWGGELFF. CDR3 nucleotide sequence: TGTGCCAGCAGCCGACGGACAGGGGACCCCCGGTGGGGCGGGGAGCTGTTTTTT.